These 17 T cell receptor beta chains were all obtained from the same sample, sequenced in a study of blood T cell repertoires in COVID-19. The protocol was immunoSEQ multiplex PCR, while the TCRdb copy is restricted to in-frame clones and leaves out a portion. The sample contains around 100,000 clones, roughly 79% of which appear only once. Sequences were obtained from peripheral blood. These receptors came from a man aged 65 to 85 with active or convalescent COVID-19.

The V and J genes are TRBV4-1 and TRBJ2-3; 7 bases agree with TRBD2. This CDR3 is 14 amino acids long. Germline values: CDR1 MGHRA, CDR2 YSYEKL. Trimming cost V 3 bases and J 2 bases; bases outside gene matches: 2. CDR3 sequence reads: CASSHGRDTDTQYF. The CDR3 DNA sequence: TGCGCCAGCAGCCATGGGAGGGACACAGATACGCAGTATTTT.

This clone has a handful of counts. The chain combines TRBV9 with TRBJ1-1; TRBD1 might be the D (5 bases). CDR3 size: 13 residues. V lost 4 bases and J 3 bases, leaving 10 bases between the germline ends. The V gene's germline CDR1 is SGDLS and CDR2 YYNGEE. The CDR3 protein is CASSNRTDTEAFF. DNA of the CDR3: TGTGCCAGCAGCAACAGGACGGACACTGAAGCTTTCTTT.

This clone has a handful of counts. The V call is TRBV5-4, the J call TRBJ1-1; 8 bases align to TRBD1. With V trimmed by 2 bases and J by 0 bases, 9 bases remained unmatched. This CDR3 comprises 17 residues. From germline, CDR1 is SGHNT and CDR2 YYREEE (reference sequence). The CDR3 DNA follows: TGTGCCAGCAGCTTCCCTGGACAGGGAGGCGTGAACACTGAAGCTTTCTTT. This translates into CASSFPGQGGVNTEAFF. Based on the CDR3 plus reference TRBV5-4 and TRBJ1-1, the full variable domain is ETGVTQSPTHLIKTRGQQVTLRCSSQSGHNTVSWYQQALGQGPQFIFQYYREEENGRGNFPPRFSGLQFPNYSSELNVNALELDDSALYLCASSFPGQGGVNTEAFFGQGTRLTVV.

The genes are TRBV6-5 and TRBJ2-7, with 9 positions matching TRBD1. With V trimmed by 11 bases and J by 2 bases, 4 bases remained unmatched. The CDR3 is 12 residues long. CDR1 MNHEY and CDR2 SVGAGI come from the germline V gene. In DNA form, the CDR3 reads TGTGCCGTGGGACAGGGTACCTACGAGCAGTACTTC. It specifies CAVGQGTYEQYF.

This sequence joins TRBV19 and TRBJ2-5; the match to TRBD2 covers 7 bases. The CDR3 is 15 amino acids. CDR1 is LNHDA and CDR2 is SQIVND in the germline V gene (reference sequence). Trimming took 3 bases from V and 5 from J; bases not matched to a gene: 9. In DNA form, the CDR3 reads TGTGCCAGTAGTATTTCGGGGGGTAGCAGGGAGACCCAGTACTTC. The encoded protein is CASSISGGSRETQYF.

As concerns this clone: Compared with germline, one end of the junction differs, possibly owing to a read error. The CDR3 protein is CASNDYGRQWIF. The CDR3, as DNA: TGTGCCAGCAACGACTACGGGAGGCAGTGGATTTTT. V usage is TRBV7-6 and J usage is TRBJ1-3, with D uncertain. Germline CDR1 and CDR2: SGHVS and FNYEAQ. The CDR3 length is 12 residues.

The V and J genes are TRBV9 and TRBJ2-1; 9 bases map to TRBD2. CDR3 size: 16 residues. V gave up 0 bases and J gave up 7 bases; unmatched junction bases: 8. CDR1 is SGDLS and CDR2 is YYNGEE in the germline V gene. The CDR3 sequence is CASSVASAGGENEQFF. The CDR3 DNA is TGTGCCAGCAGCGTAGCCTCCGCGGGAGGGGAGAATGAGCAGTTCTTC.

The rearrangement joins TRBV27 to TRBJ2-7; tentative D call: TRBD1 (5 bases). Trimming took 6 bases from V and 3 from J, leaving 12 bases between them. The CDR3 is made up of 13 amino acids. The germline V gene has CDR1 MNHEY and CDR2 SMNVEV (reference sequence). The CDR3 sequence: CASRGRADYEQYF. The CDR3 coding sequence is TGTGCCAGCAGAGGCAGGGCTGACTACGAGCAGTACTTC.

The sample holds a few counts of this clone. The rearrangement uses TRBV19 and TRBJ2-7; a possible D gene is TRBD2 (5 bases). The CDR3 length is 16 residues. Trimming took 5 bases from V and 0 from J, leaving 17 bases between them. The V gene's germline CDR1 is LNHDA and CDR2 SQIVND (reference sequence). The CDR3 here is CASSPRASGASYEQYF. The CDR3 DNA sequence: TGTGCCAGTAGTCCCCGGGCCAGCGGAGCCTCCTACGAGCAGTACTTC.

The chain employs TRBV6-2 or TRBV6-3 and TRBJ1-1; no definite D call. Germline V lookup: CDR1 MNHEY, CDR2 SVGEGT. V was clipped by 2 bases and J by 5 bases, with 12 bases between them. This CDR3 spans 14 amino acids. Here the CDR3 reads CASSYPGGATEAFF. For the CDR3, the DNA is TGTGCCAGCAGTTACCCCGGCGGTGCAACTGAAGCTTTCTTT.

This chain connects TRBV24-1 to TRBJ2-1; no reliable D call. Germline CDR1 reads KGHDR; CDR2 reads SFDVKD. V lost 6 bases and J lost 6, with 5 bases in between. This CDR3 region has 11 residues. This CDR3 is CATSWSNEQFF. The CDR3 bases are TGTGCCACCAGTTGGAGCAATGAGCAGTTCTTC.

The chain carries TRBV19 and TRBJ2-7, with 8 bases lining up with TRBD1. Unmatched junction bases numbered 9, after V lost 5 bases and J lost 3 bases. The CDR3 covers 15 residues. Germline V CDR1 and CDR2: LNHDA, SQIVND (reference sequence). CDR3 loop: CASSRQGLEGYEQYF. Here the CDR3 DNA reads TGTGCCAGTAGTCGACAGGGGCTGGAGGGCTACGAGCAGTACTTC.

This sequence joins TRBV12-3 or TRBV12-4 and TRBJ2-2, with D uncertain. The CDR3 has 11 amino acids. V was pared by 6 bases and J by 12 bases, with 11 bases between. This chain's CDR3 is CASSPTRKLFF. The CDR3 nucleotides are TGTGCCAGCAGCCCGACCAGGAAGCTGTTTTTT.

V and J are TRBV28 and TRBJ1-3; D gene unclear. This CDR3 is 14 amino acids long. The V gene lost 5 bases and the J gene lost 8 bases, with 16 bases spanning the gap. Looked up from germline, CDR1 is MDHEN and CDR2 is SYDVKM. Here the CDR3 DNA reads TGTGCCAGCAGTCCCCTTATTATCGGAGACACCATATATTTT. Translation: CASSPLIIGDTIYF.

This clone showed up many times. The genes are TRBV12-3 or TRBV12-4 and TRBJ1-3; D might be TRBD1 (5 bases). CDR3 size: 13 residues. V was cut by 6 bases and J by 8 bases, with 14 bases left in between. DNA for the CDR3: TGTGCCAGCAGCCTTAGCAGGGTAGACACCATATATTTT. Protein product: CASSLSRVDTIYF.

This rearrangement joins TRBV11-2 to TRBJ1-1; D gene ambiguous. CDR1 is SGHAT and CDR2 is FQNNGV in the germline V gene. CDR3 size: 13 residues. Trimming shortened V by 1 base and J by 7 bases, and 10 bases separated the two germline ends. CDR3: CASSLVAVFEAFF. The CDR3 DNA reads as TGTGCCAGCAGCTTAGTTGCGGTATTTGAAGCTTTCTTT.

This clone appeared many times. The V and J genes are TRBV4-2 and TRBJ2-2, with 9 bases that match TRBD2. CDR1 and CDR2 (germline): LGHNA, YNFKEQ. CDR3 length: 16 amino acids. The J segment lost 1 base and the V segment lost 5 bases, leaving 5 bases of the junction unmatched. In DNA form, the CDR3 reads TGTGCCAGCAGCAAGACTAGCGGATTGAACACCGGGGAGCTGTTTTTT. Amino acids: CASSKTSGLNTGELFF.